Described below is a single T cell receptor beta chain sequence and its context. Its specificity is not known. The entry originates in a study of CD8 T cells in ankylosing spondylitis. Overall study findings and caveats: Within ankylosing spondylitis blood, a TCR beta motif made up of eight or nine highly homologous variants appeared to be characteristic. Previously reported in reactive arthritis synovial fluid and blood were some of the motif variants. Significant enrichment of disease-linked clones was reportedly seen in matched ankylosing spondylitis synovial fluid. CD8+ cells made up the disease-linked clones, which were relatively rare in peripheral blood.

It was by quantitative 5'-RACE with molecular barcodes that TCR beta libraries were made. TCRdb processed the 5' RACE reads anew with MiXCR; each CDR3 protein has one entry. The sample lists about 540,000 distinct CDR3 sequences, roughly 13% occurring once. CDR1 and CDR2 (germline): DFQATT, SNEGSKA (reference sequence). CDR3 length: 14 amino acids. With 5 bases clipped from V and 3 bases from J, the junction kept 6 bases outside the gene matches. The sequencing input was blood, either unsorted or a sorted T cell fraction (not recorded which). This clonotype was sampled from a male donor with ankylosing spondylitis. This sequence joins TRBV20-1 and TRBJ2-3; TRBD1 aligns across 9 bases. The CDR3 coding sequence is TGCAGTGCTTCTCGGACAGGGGAGACAGATACGCAGTATTTT. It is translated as CSASRTGETDTQYF.